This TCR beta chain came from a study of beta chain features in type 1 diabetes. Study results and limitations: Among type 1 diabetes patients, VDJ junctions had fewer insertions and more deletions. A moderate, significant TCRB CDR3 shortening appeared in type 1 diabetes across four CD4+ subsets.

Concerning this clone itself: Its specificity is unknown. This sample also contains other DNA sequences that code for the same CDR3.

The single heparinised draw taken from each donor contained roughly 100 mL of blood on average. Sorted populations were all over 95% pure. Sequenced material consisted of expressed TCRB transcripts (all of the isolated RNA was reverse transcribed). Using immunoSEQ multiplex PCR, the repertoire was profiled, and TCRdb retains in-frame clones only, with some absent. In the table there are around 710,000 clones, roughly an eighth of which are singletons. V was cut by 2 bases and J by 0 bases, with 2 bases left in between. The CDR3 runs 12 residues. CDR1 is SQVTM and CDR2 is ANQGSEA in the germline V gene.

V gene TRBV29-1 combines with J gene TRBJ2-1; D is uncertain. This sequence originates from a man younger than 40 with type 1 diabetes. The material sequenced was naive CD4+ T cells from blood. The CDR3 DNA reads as TGCAGCGTTGAACGCTCCTACAATGAGCAGTTCTTC. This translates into CSVERSYNEQFF.